A single T cell receptor (beta chain) is shown here with its context. The sample is drawn from a study of blood T cell repertoires in COVID-19. The assay was immunoSEQ multiplex PCR, and TCRdb's table has in-frame clones only and misses some. The sample includes 300,000 to 400,000 clones, about 90% of them seen just once. CDR3 length: 15 amino acids. The germline V gene has CDR1 MNHEY and CDR2 SVGEGT. Trimming took 3 bases from V and 11 from J, leaving 17 bases between them. The chain recombines TRBV6-2 or TRBV6-3 with TRBJ2-6; D might be TRBD2 (6 bases). Sequencing was done on a sample of peripheral blood. The sequence derives from a woman aged 25 to 39 with COVID-19, enrolled during active disease. CDR3: CASSYVGGPRDVLTF. CDR3 nucleotide sequence: TGTGCCAGCAGTTATGTCGGGGGTCCACGCGACGTCCTGACTTTC.